One and the same sample provided the 14 T cell receptor beta chains below, sequenced in a study of beta chain features in type 1 diabetes. Sequenced material consisted of expressed TCRB transcripts (all of the isolated RNA was reverse transcribed). Generated by immunoSEQ multiplex PCR, the TCRdb table keeps only in-frame clones and is missing some. In the table there are almost 250,000 clones, 11% to 15% of which are singletons. Sequences were obtained from naive CD4+ T cells from blood. Receptors originate from a woman in her 40s in good health.

This clone was counted between two and nine times. The chain couples TRBV7-8 to TRBJ2-7; 8 bases fit TRBD1. Looked up from germline, CDR1 is SGHVS and CDR2 is FQNEAQ. The CDR3 runs 15 residues. The ends lost 0 bases at V and 6 bases at J; junction bases unmatched: 7. CDR3 in amino acids: CASSLADRAHGEQYF. Written as DNA, the CDR3 is TGTGCCAGCAGCTTAGCGGACAGGGCTCACGGCGAGCAGTACTTC. The complete variable domain, with remaining parts taken from reference TRBV7-8 and TRBJ2-7, reads GAGVSQSPRYKVAKRGQDVALRCDPISGHVSLFWYQQALGQGPEFLTYFQNEAQLDKSGLPSDRFFAERPEGSVSTLKIQRTQQEDSAVYLCASSLADRAHGEQYFGPGTRLTVT.

The rearrangement joins TRBV9 to TRBJ2-2; maybe TRBD2 (5 bases). Trimming left V 4 bases short and J 4 bases short, with 11 bases between. This CDR3 comprises 14 residues. Germline lookup yields CDR1 SGDLS and CDR2 YYNGEE. The CDR3 bases are TGTGCCAGCAGCCCATATGAGGGCACCGGGGAGCTGTTTTTT. Its protein product is CASSPYEGTGELFF.

In this sample, this clone turned up a few times. J is TRBJ2-5 and V is TRBV28, with D perhaps matching TRBD1 (6 bases). Judging by the DNA end, TRBJ2-7 fits better; the J call may be wrong. The CDR3 sequence is 15 residues long. From germline, CDR1 is MDHEN and CDR2 SYDVKM. The CDR3 loop reads CASSLYRVLSYEQYF. The CDR3 coding sequence is TGTGCCAGCAGTCTCTACAGGGTCCTTTCCTACGAGCAGTACTTC.

The chain joins TRBV23-1 to TRBJ1-3; D possibly corresponds to TRBD1 (5 bases). TRBV23-1 has ORF status, its function being uncertain. Trimming shortened V by 0 bases and J by 6 bases, and 18 bases separated the two germline ends. This CDR3 comprises 17 residues. CDR3 DNA: TGCGCCAGCAGTCAATCCCGGGGTGGGGGGGATGAAAACACCATATATTTT. Its translation: CASSQSRGGGDENTIYF.

This clone was observed a few times. The J gene is TRBJ2-1, the V gene TRBV7-2; a possible D gene is TRBD2 (5 bases). The CDR3 totals 16 residues. Germline-derived CDR1 and CDR2 are SGHTA and FQGNSA. Trimming left V 4 bases short and J 10 bases short, with 23 bases between. The CDR3 region is CASSSGQSPLGREQFF. Written as DNA, the CDR3 is TGTGCCAGCAGCTCCGGTCAGTCCCCCTTGGGGAGAGAGCAGTTCTTC. Full variable domain (outside the CDR3, taken from reference TRBV7-2 and TRBJ2-1): GAGVSQSPSNKVTEKGKDVELRCDPISGHTALYWYRQSLGQGLEFLIYFQGNSAPDKSGLPSDRFSAERTGGSVSTLTIQRTQQEDSAVYLCASSSGQSPLGREQFFGPGTRLTVL.

The V and J genes are TRBV4-1 and TRBJ2-1, with 13 positions matching TRBD2. With 3 bases clipped from V and 1 base from J, the junction kept 9 bases outside the gene matches. The CDR3 has 19 amino acids. Germline lookup yields CDR1 MGHRA and CDR2 YSYEKL. CDR3 loop: CASSHPTSGGTGSYNEQFF. CDR3 in DNA: TGCGCCAGCAGCCACCCGACTAGCGGGGGGACCGGATCCTACAATGAGCAGTTCTTC.

This chain joins TRBV6-5 and TRBJ2-5; D is uncertain. The V and J ends lost 0 bases and 2 bases respectively, with 7 bases between them. The CDR3 contains 14 residues. From germline, CDR1 is MNHEY and CDR2 SVGAGI. The CDR3: CASSYSPGQETQYF. DNA for the CDR3: TGTGCCAGCAGTTACTCTCCAGGACAAGAGACCCAGTACTTC.

V gene TRBV7-9 combines with J gene TRBJ1-4; D not certain. The CDR3 runs to 13 residues. Germline assignment: CDR1 SEHNR and CDR2 FQNEAQ (reference sequence). Trimming took off 1 base at V and 4 bases at J, with 4 bases between the two ends. The CDR3 loop is CASSLDLNEKLFF. In nucleotides, the CDR3 is TGTGCCAGCAGCTTAGATCTTAATGAAAAACTGTTTTTT.

In this sample, this clone turned up a few times. CDR3 in DNA: TGTGCCAGCACCTTTGTGGGGGGGCCAGATACGCAGTATTTT. Protein sequence: CASTFVGGPDTQYF. The V call is TRBV11-2, the J call TRBJ2-3; a possible D gene is TRBD2 (7 bases). There are 14 residues in the CDR3. The V gene's germline CDR1 is SGHAT and CDR2 FQNNGV. The V end was cut by 7 bases, the J end by 4 bases, with 15 bases between.

The V gene is TRBV4-3, the J gene TRBJ1-6; D is possibly TRBD1 (6 bases). Germline V lookup: CDR1 LGHNA, CDR2 YSLEER. Between the trimmed V and J ends, which lost 1 base and 4 bases, there was a span of 11 bases. This CDR3 contains 16 residues. CDR3 nucleotide sequence: TGCGCCAGCAGCCAAGCAGGAGGACAGTATAATTCACCCCTCCACTTT. Residues: CASSQAGGQYNSPLHF.

This clone occurred a few times. V usage is TRBV19 and J usage is TRBJ1-6, with a weak D call TRBD1 (6 bases). The CDR3 runs 12 residues. Germline CDR1 is LNHDA and CDR2 is SQIVND (reference sequence). V was clipped by 7 bases and J by 14 bases, with 15 bases between them. The CDR3 loop is CASTRGAGTLHF. CDR3 DNA sequence: TGTGCCAGTACTCGGGGGGCTGGCACCCTCCACTTT.

V and J are TRBV5-1 and TRBJ1-2; D might be TRBD1 (5 bases). Germline V gives CDR1 SGHRS, CDR2 YFSETQ. V lost 4 bases to trimming and J lost 4 bases, with 17 bases between them. The CDR3 is 15 amino acids. The CDR3 protein is CASSLNVGDFYGYTF. As DNA, the CDR3 is TGCGCCAGCAGCCTCAACGTCGGGGACTTCTATGGCTACACCTTC.

This clone has only a few counts. J is TRBJ2-7 and V is TRBV25-1; weak D call: TRBD2 (5 bases). The CDR3 consists of 11 residues. The germline CDR1 and CDR2 sequences are MGHDK and SYGVNS. The V and J ends lost 6 bases and 5 bases respectively, with 8 bases between them. CDR3 residues: CASRIGDEQYF. Written as DNA, the CDR3 is TGTGCCAGCAGGATCGGGGACGAGCAGTACTTC.

The chain is built from TRBV7-9 and TRBJ1-1; maybe TRBD1 (6 bases). Between the trimmed V and J ends, which lost 2 bases and 6 bases, there was a span of 25 bases. CDR3 length: 18 amino acids. Germline V gene data show CDR1 as SEHNR and CDR2 as FQNEAQ (reference sequence). The DNA for the CDR3 is TGTGCCAGCAGCTTACTACAGGGATCTGACTACCTAATGGCTGAAGCTTTCTTT. Protein sequence: CASSLLQGSDYLMAEAFF.